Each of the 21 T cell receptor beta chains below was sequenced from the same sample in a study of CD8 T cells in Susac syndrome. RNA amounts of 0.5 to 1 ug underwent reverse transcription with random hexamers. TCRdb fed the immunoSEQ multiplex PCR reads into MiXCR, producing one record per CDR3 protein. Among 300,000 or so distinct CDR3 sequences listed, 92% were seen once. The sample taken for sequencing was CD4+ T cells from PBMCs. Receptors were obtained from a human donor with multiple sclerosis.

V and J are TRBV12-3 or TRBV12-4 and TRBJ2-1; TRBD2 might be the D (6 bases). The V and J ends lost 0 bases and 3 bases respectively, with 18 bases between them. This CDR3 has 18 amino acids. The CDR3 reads CASSLAKLLASFYNEQFF. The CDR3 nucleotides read TGTGCCAGCAGTTTAGCGAAATTACTAGCAAGTTTCTACAATGAGCAGTTCTTC.

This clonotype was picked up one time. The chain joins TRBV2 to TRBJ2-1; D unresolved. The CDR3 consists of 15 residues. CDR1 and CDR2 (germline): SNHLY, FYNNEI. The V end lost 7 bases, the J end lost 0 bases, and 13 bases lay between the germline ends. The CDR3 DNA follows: TGTGCCAGCACCGCCAAGGACCTCTCCTACAATGAGCAGTTCTTC. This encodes CASTAKDLSYNEQFF.

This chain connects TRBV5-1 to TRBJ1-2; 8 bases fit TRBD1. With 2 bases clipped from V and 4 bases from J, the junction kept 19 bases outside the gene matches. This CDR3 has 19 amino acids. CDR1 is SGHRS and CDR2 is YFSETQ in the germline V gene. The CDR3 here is CASSLALLTGAITSYGYTF. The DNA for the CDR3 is TGCGCCAGCAGCTTAGCCCTCTTGACAGGGGCCATTACCTCCTATGGCTACACCTTC. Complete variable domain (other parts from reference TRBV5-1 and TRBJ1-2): KAGVTQTPRYLIKTRGQQVTLSCSPISGHRSVSWYQQTPGQGLQFLFEYFSETQRNKGNFPGRFSGRQFSNSRSEMNVSTLELGDSALYLCASSLALLTGAITSYGYTFGSGTRLTVV.

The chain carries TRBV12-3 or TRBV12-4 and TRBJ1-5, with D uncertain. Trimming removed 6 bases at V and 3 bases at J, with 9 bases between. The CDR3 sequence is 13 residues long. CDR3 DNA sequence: TGTGCCAGCAGCCAGGTAGACAATCAGCCCCAGCATTTT. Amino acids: CASSQVDNQPQHF.

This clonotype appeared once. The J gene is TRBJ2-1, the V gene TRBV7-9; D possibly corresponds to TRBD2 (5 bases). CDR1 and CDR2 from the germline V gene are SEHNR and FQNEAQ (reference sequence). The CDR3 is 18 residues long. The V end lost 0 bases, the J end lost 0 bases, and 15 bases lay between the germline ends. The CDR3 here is CASSLAGVRDNSYNEQFF. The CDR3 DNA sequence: TGTGCCAGCAGCTTAGCCGGGGTCCGCGACAACTCCTACAATGAGCAGTTCTTC.

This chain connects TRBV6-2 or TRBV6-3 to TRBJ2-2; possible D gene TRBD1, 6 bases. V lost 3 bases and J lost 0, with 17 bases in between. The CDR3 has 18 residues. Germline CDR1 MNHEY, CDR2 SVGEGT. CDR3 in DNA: TGTGCCAGCAGTTATTCAACTGTGGGGGCACCGAACACCGGGGAGCTGTTTTTT. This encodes CASSYSTVGAPNTGELFF.

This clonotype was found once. For the CDR3, the DNA is TGTGCCTCGGGACAGGGCCCCCATGAGCAGTTCTTC. Its translation is CASGQGPHEQFF. The chain combines TRBV30 with TRBJ2-1; TRBD1 aligns across 9 bases. V lost 7 bases and J lost 8; bases outside the gene matches: 6. Germline V lookup: CDR1 GTSNPN, CDR2 SVGIG (reference sequence). The CDR3 is 12 amino acids. Drawing the rest from reference TRBV30 and TRBJ2-1, the complete variable domain is SQTIHQWPATLVQPVGSPLSLECTVEGTSNPNLYWYRQAAGRGLQLLFYSVGIGQISSEVPQNLSASRPQDRQFILSSKKLLLSDSGFYLCASGQGPHEQFFGPGTRLTVL.

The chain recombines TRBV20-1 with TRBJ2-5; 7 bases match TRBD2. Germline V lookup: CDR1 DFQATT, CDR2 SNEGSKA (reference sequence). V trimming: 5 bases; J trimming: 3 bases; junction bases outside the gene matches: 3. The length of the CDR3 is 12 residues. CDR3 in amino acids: CSAWGGKETQYF. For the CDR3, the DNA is TGCAGTGCTTGGGGGGGGAAAGAGACCCAGTACTTC.

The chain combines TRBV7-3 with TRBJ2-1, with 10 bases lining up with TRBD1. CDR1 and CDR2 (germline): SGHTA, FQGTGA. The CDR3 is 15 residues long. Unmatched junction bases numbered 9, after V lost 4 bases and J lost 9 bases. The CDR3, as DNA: TGTGCCAGCAGCTCACAACCGGGACAGGGGACTGAGCAGTTCTTC. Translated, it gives CASSSQPGQGTEQFF. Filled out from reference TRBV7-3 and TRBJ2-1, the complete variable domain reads GAGVSQTPSNKVTEKGKYVELRCDPISGHTALYWYRQSLGQGPEFLIYFQGTGAADDSGLPNDRFFAVRPEGSVSTLKIQRTERGDSAVYLCASSSQPGQGTEQFFGPGTRLTVL.

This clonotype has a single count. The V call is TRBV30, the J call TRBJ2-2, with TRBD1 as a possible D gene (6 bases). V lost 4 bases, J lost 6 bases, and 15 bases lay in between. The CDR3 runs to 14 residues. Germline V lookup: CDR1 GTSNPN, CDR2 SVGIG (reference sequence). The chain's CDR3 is CAWIMGASAGELFF. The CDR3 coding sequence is TGTGCCTGGATTATGGGGGCCAGCGCCGGGGAGCTGTTTTTT.

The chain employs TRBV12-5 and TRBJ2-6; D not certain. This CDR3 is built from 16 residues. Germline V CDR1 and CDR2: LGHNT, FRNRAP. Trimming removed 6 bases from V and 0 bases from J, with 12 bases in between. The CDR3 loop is CASGYSTDSGANVLTF. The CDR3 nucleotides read TGTGCTAGTGGCTACTCCACGGACTCTGGGGCCAACGTCCTGACTTTC. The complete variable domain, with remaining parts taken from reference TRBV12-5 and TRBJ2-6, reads DARVTQTPRHKVTEMGQEVTMRCQPILGHNTVFWYRQTMMQGLELLAYFRNRAPLDDSGMPKDRFSAEMPDATLATLKIQPSEPRDSAVYFCASGYSTDSGANVLTFGAGSRLTVL.

CDR3 DNA sequence: TGTGCCAGCAGCTTACGGTTGCGGGGCGACACCGGGGAGCTGTTTTTT. This codes for CASSLRLRGDTGELFF. The chain employs TRBV11-2 and TRBJ2-2; D perhaps matches TRBD2 (6 bases). V shed 2 bases and J shed 3 bases, with 13 bases lying between them. This CDR3 has 16 amino acids. From germline, CDR1 is SGHAT and CDR2 FQNNGV.

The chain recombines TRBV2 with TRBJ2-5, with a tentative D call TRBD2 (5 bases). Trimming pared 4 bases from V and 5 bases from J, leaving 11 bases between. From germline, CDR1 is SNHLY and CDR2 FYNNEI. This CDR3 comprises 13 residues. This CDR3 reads CASSVGVVETQYF. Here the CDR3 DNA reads TGTGCCAGCAGTGTCGGGGTCGTGGAGACCCAGTACTTC.

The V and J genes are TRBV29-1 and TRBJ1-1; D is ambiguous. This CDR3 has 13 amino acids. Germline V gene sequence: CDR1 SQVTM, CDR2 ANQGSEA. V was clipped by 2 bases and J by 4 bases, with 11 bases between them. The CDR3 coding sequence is TGCAGCGTTGAAACTGGCATGGGCACTGAAGCTTTCTTT. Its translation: CSVETGMGTEAFF.

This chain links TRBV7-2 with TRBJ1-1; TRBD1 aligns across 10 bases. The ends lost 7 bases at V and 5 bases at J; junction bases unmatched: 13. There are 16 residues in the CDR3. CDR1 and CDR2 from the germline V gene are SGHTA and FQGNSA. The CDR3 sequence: CASTPGGDRGRTEAFF. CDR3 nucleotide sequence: TGTGCCAGCACCCCCGGTGGGGACAGGGGAAGAACTGAAGCTTTCTTT.

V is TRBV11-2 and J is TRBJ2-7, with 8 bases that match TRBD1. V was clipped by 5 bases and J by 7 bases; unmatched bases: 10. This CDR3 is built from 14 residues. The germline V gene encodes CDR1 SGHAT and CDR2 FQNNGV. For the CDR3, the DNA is TGTGCCAGCAGCACGGACAGGGACGACGGGGAGCAGTACTTC. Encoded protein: CASSTDRDDGEQYF. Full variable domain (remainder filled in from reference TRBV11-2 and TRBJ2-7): EAGVAQSPRYKIIEKRQSVAFWCNPISGHATLYWYQQILGQGPKLLIQFQNNGVVDDSQLPKDRFSAERLKGVDSTLKIQPAKLEDSAVYLCASSTDRDDGEQYFGPGTRLTVT.

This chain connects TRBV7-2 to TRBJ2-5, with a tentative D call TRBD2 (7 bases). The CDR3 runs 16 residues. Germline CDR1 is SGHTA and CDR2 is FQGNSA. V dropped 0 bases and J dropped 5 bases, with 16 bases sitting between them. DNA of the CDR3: TGTGCCAGCAGCTTAGCGAGGAAGGGAGGGGGTGAGACCCAGTACTTC. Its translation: CASSLARKGGGETQYF.

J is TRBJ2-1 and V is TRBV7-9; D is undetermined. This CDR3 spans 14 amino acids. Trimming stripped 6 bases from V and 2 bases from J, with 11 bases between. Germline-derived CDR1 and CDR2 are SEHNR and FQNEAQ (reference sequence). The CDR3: CASSYNNAYNEQFF. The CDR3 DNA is TGTGCCAGCAGTTACAACAACGCCTACAATGAGCAGTTCTTC.

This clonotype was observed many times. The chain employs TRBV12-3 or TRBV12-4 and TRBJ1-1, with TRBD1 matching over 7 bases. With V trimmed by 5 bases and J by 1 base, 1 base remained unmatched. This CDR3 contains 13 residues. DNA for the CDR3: TGTGCCAGCAGTAGACAGGGGAACACTGAAGCTTTCTTT. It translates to CASSRQGNTEAFF.

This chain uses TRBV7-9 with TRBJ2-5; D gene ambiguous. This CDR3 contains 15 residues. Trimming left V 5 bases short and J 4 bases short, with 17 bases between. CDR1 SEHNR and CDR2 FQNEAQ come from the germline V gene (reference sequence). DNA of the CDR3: TGTGCCAGCAGCGCTGACCTCCCTTTGGGAGAGACCCAGTACTTC. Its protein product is CASSADLPLGETQYF.

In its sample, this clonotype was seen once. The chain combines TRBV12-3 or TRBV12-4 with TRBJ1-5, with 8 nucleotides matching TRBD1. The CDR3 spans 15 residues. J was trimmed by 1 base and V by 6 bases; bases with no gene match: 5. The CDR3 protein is CASSLRQGSNQPQHF. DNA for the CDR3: TGTGCCAGCAGCCTTAGACAGGGGAGCAATCAGCCCCAGCATTTT.